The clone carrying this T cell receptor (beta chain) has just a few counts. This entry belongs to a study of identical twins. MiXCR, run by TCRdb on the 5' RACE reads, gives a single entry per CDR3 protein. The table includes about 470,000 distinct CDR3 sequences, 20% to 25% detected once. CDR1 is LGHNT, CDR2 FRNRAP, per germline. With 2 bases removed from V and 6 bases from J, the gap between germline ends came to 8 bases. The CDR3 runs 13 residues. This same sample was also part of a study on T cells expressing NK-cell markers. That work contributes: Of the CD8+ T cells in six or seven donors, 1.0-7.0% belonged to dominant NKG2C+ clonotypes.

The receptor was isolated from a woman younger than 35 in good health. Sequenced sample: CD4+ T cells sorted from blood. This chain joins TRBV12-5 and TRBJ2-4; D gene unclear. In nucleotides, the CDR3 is TGTGCTAGTGGTTTGTCGGCGGCAAACATTCAGTACTTC. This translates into CASGLSAANIQYF.